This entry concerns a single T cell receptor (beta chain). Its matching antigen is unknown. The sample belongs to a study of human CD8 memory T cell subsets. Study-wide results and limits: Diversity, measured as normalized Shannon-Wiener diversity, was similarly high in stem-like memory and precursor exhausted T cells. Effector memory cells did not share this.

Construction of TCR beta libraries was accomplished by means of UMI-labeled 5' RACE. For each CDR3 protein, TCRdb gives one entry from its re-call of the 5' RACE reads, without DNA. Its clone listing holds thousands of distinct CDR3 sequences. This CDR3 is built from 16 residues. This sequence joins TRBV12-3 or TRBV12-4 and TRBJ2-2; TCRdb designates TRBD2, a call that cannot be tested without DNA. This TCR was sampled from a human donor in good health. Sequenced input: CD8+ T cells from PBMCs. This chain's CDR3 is CASTSVGLDNTGELFF.